Sequencing of this T cell receptor beta chain was carried out in a study of shared clonotypes between healthy human individuals. Study-wide results and caveats: Sampling covered nothing but blood. Tissue TCR repertoires likely differ from those found in blood.

Naive CD8 cells, CD45RO-negative and positively selected for CCR7, excluded terminally differentiated effector memory CD45RA+ cells. Donors, healthy HIV-negative adults, lacked recent acute infections or vaccinations. Every donor was a Caucasian adult from Nashville, Tennessee. Sequenced by immunoSEQ multiplex PCR; TCRdb stores in-frame clones only, minus some. The sample contains about 2.2 million clones, just over 90% of which appear only once. As to this clone: Its cognate antigen is unknown.

The length of the CDR3 is 17 residues. Germline CDR1 SGHAT, CDR2 FQNNGV. The V gene end was trimmed by 5 bases and the J gene end by 3 bases; junction bases not matched to a gene: 11. Sequencing was carried out using naive CD8+ T cells from PBMCs. This clonotype was sampled from a man aged 18-30 years in good health. Some clones in this sample may be carry-over from other donors' samples. The chain employs TRBV11-2 and TRBJ2-7; 12 bases match TRBD2. The CDR3 protein is CASSRLAGARLSYEQYF. CDR3 DNA sequence: TGTGCCAGCAGCAGACTAGCGGGAGCCCGCCTTAGCTACGAGCAGTACTTC.